The next 15 T cell receptor beta chains were all read from a single sample in a study of long-term antiretroviral therapy in people with HIV (dated by TCRdb to the early 2020s). Sequencing of the TRB variable region was done with the immunoSEQ hsTCRB v3.0 assay at survey level resolution. Entries here come from immuneACCESS through TCRdb and include only in-frame sequences with V and J called. Some clones fail to appear in such tables; in the studies checked, an unresolved V gene covers under half of the shortfall, and the cause of the remainder is unknown. The sample yields tens of thousands of clones; around nine tenths were counted once. The leading ten clones occupy about 5% of the sample. This material consisted of unsorted PBMCs, taken about 4.5 years after starting antiretroviral therapy. Receptor source: a man aged 25 to 40 with HIV.

The chain has TRBV14 and TRBJ1-3; D is unclear. Germline assignment: CDR1 SGHDN and CDR2 FVKESK. V dropped 0 bases and J dropped 4 bases, with 7 bases sitting between them. The CDR3 loop spans 14 amino acids. CDR3 in DNA: TGTGCCAGCAGCCAAGATTTGGACGGAAACACCATATATTTT. Translation gives CASSQDLDGNTIYF. The full variable domain, in which reference TRBV14 and TRBJ1-3 provide the parts outside the CDR3, is EAGVTQFPSHSVIEKGQTVTLRCDPISGHDNLYWYRRVMGKEIKFLLHFVKESKQDESGMPNNRFLAERTGGTYSTLKVQPAELEDSGVYFCASSQDLDGNTIYFGEGSWLTVV.

V is TRBV2 and J is TRBJ2-7; tentative D call: TRBD2 (5 bases). The CDR3 has 18 residues. Per germline, CDR1 SNHLY and CDR2 FYNNEI. Trimming removed 2 bases from V and 4 bases from J, with 24 bases in between. Here the CDR3 DNA reads TGTGCCAGCAGTGAAATATGGGGAATCTCTCCCCGAGGGTACGAGCAGTACTTC. This codes for CASSEIWGISPRGYEQYF. Full variable domain (rest looked up from reference TRBV2 and TRBJ2-7): EPEVTQTPSHQVTQMGQEVILRCVPISNHLYFYWYRQILGQKVEFLVSFYNNEISEKSEIFDDQFSVERPDGSNFTLKIRSTKLEDSAMYFCASSEIWGISPRGYEQYFGPGTRLTVT.

The chain joins TRBV5-1 to TRBJ1-1; D is perhaps TRBD1 (5 bases). The CDR3 has 16 residues. V was trimmed by 1 base and J by 1 base, leaving 14 bases between them. Germline assignment: CDR1 SGHRS and CDR2 YFSETQ. This chain's CDR3 is CASSLSPQGANTEAFF. DNA for the CDR3: TGCGCCAGCAGCTTGAGTCCGCAGGGTGCGAACACTGAAGCTTTCTTT.

The V and J genes are TRBV11-3 and TRBJ2-1; 9 bases line up with TRBD1. J was trimmed by 9 bases and V by 1 base; bases with no gene match: 1. The germline V gene encodes CDR1 SGHNT and CDR2 YENEEA. This CDR3 has 13 residues. CDR3 bases: TGTGCCAGCAGCTTAGGGGGACAGGGTGAGCAGTTCTTC. It is translated as CASSLGGQGEQFF.

J is TRBJ2-3 and V is TRBV5-6; D uncertain. The CDR3 runs 16 residues. CDR1 SGHDT and CDR2 YYEEEE come from the germline V gene. V dropped 7 bases and J dropped 4 bases, with 22 bases sitting between them. CDR3 in amino acids: CASAPVDLRVADTQYF. CDR3 DNA sequence: TGTGCCAGCGCACCTGTAGACCTTAGGGTTGCAGATACGCAGTATTTT.

The CDR3 here is CSALDNEQFF. In nucleotides, the CDR3 is TGCAGTGCTTTGGACAATGAGCAGTTCTTC. The rearrangement uses TRBV20-1 and TRBJ2-1; no clear D gene. Per germline, CDR1 DFQATT and CDR2 SNEGSKA (reference sequence). This CDR3 is built from 10 residues. The ends were cut back, 5 bases at V and 5 bases at J, with 4 bases in the middle.

This chain uses TRBV5-8 with TRBJ2-5, with 7 bases identical to TRBD1. Germline-derived CDR1 and CDR2 are SGHTS and YDEGEE. The CDR3 runs to 15 residues. V lost 3 bases and J lost 3; bases outside the gene matches: 8. Here the CDR3 reads CASSSTPGQKETQYF. CDR3 nucleotides: TGTGCCAGCAGCTCTACTCCGGGACAGAAAGAGACCCAGTACTTC.

The V and J genes are TRBV15 and TRBJ2-1; TRBD2 matches 9 bases. V was pared by 5 bases and J by 1 base, with 18 bases of the junction left unmatched. The germline V gene encodes CDR1 LNHNV and CDR2 YYDKDF (reference sequence). The length of the CDR3 is 20 residues. The CDR3 coding sequence is TGTGCCACCAGCCCTCCCCCTTGGAAGCGGGAGGCCGCGTCCTACAATGAGCAGTTCTTC. It encodes CATSPPPWKREAASYNEQFF.

The CDR3 region is CASKSGGLVSYNEQFF. Written as DNA, the CDR3 is TGTGCCAGCAAATCAGGGGGACTAGTCTCCTACAATGAGCAGTTCTTC. The genes are TRBV28 and TRBJ2-1, with D perhaps matching TRBD2 (8 bases). Germline loops: CDR1 MDHEN, CDR2 SYDVKM. The V end was cut by 7 bases, the J end by 0 bases, with 16 bases between. This CDR3 has 16 residues.

The V and J genes are TRBV7-9 and TRBJ2-5; tentative D call: TRBD1 (6 bases). In germline, CDR1 is SEHNR, CDR2 FQNEAQ (reference sequence). V was clipped by 1 base and J by 4 bases, with 13 bases between them. This CDR3 contains 15 residues. The CDR3 here is CASSLGSGDLETQYF. The CDR3 bases are TGTGCCAGCAGCTTAGGATCAGGGGACCTAGAGACCCAGTACTTC.

The gene calls are TRBV5-8 and TRBJ2-3, with unresolved D. V gave up 0 bases and J gave up 10 bases, with 12 bases separating them. CDR3 length: 13 residues. From germline, CDR1 is SGHTS and CDR2 YDEGEE. CDR3 bases: TGTGCCAGCAGCTTGGCCGGACGCGATGCGCAGTATTTT. Its translation is CASSLAGRDAQYF.

The V and J genes are TRBV27 and TRBJ1-2; D is possibly TRBD1 (5 bases). The CDR3 runs to 13 residues. Trimming left V 2 bases short and J 4 bases short, with 8 bases between. The germline V gene has CDR1 MNHEY and CDR2 SMNVEV (reference sequence). The CDR3 is CASSLVGGYGYTF. The CDR3 coding sequence is TGTGCCAGCAGTTTAGTGGGGGGCTATGGCTACACCTTC.

The CDR3 loop is CSVEEGTGVEQYF. CDR3 bases: TGCAGCGTTGAAGAAGGGACAGGGGTCGAGCAGTACTTC. This chain joins TRBV29-1 and TRBJ2-7; 10 nucleotides agree with TRBD1. The CDR3 totals 13 residues. Germline CDR1 reads SQVTM; CDR2 reads ANQGSEA. J lost 6 bases, V lost 0 bases, and 2 bases had no gene match.

About this clone: The germline gene is not matched at one end of the junction; a read error may be the cause. This chain joins TRBV7-7 and TRBJ2-7; 11 positions match TRBD1. The germline V gene has CDR1 SSHAT and CDR2 FNYEAQ (reference sequence). The length of the CDR3 is 14 residues. The CDR3 sequence: CASSPQLGTGGIYF. The CDR3 coding sequence is TGTGCTAGCAGCCCTCAGCTGGGGACAGGGGGAATATACTTC.

This sequence joins TRBV10-3 and TRBJ1-1; possible D gene TRBD1, 5 bases. Trimming pared 4 bases from V and 2 bases from J, leaving 11 bases between. The CDR3 covers 14 residues. CDR1 and CDR2 from the germline V gene are ENHRY and SYGVKD. The CDR3 region has the DNA TGTGCCATCAGTGGTAACAGGCCCAACACTGAAGCTTTCTTT. It specifies CAISGNRPNTEAFF.